Sequencing of this T cell receptor (beta chain) was carried out in a study of blood T cell repertoires in COVID-19. Assay: immunoSEQ multiplex PCR; the TCRdb copy retains only in-frame clones and omits some. The table shows 100,000 or so clones, with under 75% occurring only once. Germline lookup yields CDR1 MDHEN and CDR2 SYDVKM. The V end lost 3 bases, the J end lost 3 bases, and 11 bases lay between the germline ends. The length of the CDR3 is 14 residues. This receptor was identified in a man older than 75 with acute or convalescent COVID-19. The V gene is TRBV28, the J gene TRBJ1-1; D call uncertain. The source material was peripheral blood. CDR3 residues: CASSLMADYTEAFF. The CDR3 DNA sequence: TGTGCCAGCAGTTTGATGGCAGACTACACTGAAGCTTTCTTT.